Presented here are 25 T cell receptor beta chains from one specimen sequenced in a study of blood T cell repertoires in COVID-19. Assay: immunoSEQ multiplex PCR; the TCRdb copy retains only in-frame clones and omits some. The sample yields about 190,000 clones, about 81% seen once. Sequencing was performed on peripheral blood. The receptor set was obtained from an elderly woman with COVID-19, enrolled during active disease.

The rearrangement links TRBV4-3 to TRBJ1-6; 9 bases line up with TRBD1. CDR3 length equals 17 residues. The trim removed 4 bases at V and 10 bases at J, leaving 14 bases unmatched. CDR1 and CDR2 (germline): LGHNA, YSLEER. CDR3: CASSPSPGQGNYSPLHF. CDR3 nucleotide sequence: TGCGCCAGCAGCCCATCGCCGGGACAGGGAAACTACTCACCCCTCCACTTT.

This clone turned up a few times. This rearrangement joins TRBV3-1 (or the pseudogene TRBV3-2) to TRBJ2-7; tentatively, D is TRBD2 (6 bases). Germline CDR1 reads LGHDT; CDR2 reads YNNKEL (reference sequence). This CDR3 region has 16 residues. V was clipped by 4 bases and J by 5 bases, with 21 bases between them. CDR3 loop: CASSRRMTRILHEQYF. The CDR3 coding sequence is TGTGCCAGCAGCCGTAGAATGACTAGGATCTTACACGAGCAGTACTTC.

The rearrangement links TRBV11-3 to TRBJ2-7; 14 positions match TRBD2. V lost 5 bases, J lost 3 bases, and 3 bases stayed unmatched. This CDR3 is built from 15 residues. Germline V gene sequence: CDR1 SGHNT, CDR2 YENEEA. The CDR3 reads CASSLGTSGSYEQYF. CDR3 nucleotide sequence: TGTGCCAGCAGCCTAGGGACTAGCGGGAGCTACGAGCAGTACTTC.

This rearrangement joins TRBV27 to TRBJ2-3, with unresolved D. The CDR3 runs 15 residues. The V end lost 1 base, the J end lost 4 bases, and 12 bases lay between the germline ends. Germline-derived CDR1 and CDR2 are MNHEY and SMNVEV (reference sequence). In nucleotides, the CDR3 is TGTGCCAGCAGTTTATTTTACTCTAGACCAGATACGCAGTATTTT. Amino acids: CASSLFYSRPDTQYF.

This clone was counted between two and nine times. The J gene is TRBJ2-3, the V gene TRBV10-3, with 7 bases matching TRBD2. The CDR3 covers 12 residues. J gave up 4 bases and V 8 bases, and 3 bases lay outside the gene matches. Germline CDR1 and CDR2: ENHRY and SYGVKD. CDR3 loop: CAIGGSPDTQYF. For the CDR3, the DNA is TGTGCCATCGGCGGGAGCCCAGATACGCAGTATTTT.

This clone appeared a few times. V and J are TRBV5-5 and TRBJ2-2, with D perhaps matching TRBD1 (7 bases). Germline loops: CDR1 SGHKS, CDR2 YYEKEE (reference sequence). This CDR3 contains 19 residues. Trimming removed 0 bases at V and 4 bases at J, with 22 bases between. CDR3 in amino acids: CASSLAPHGAGGITGELFF. CDR3 DNA: TGTGCCAGCAGCTTGGCTCCTCATGGGGCAGGGGGGATCACCGGGGAGCTGTTTTTT.

The V and J genes are TRBV4-1 and TRBJ2-2, with TRBD1 identical over 12 bases. V gave up 1 base and J gave up 4 bases; unmatched junction bases: 1. Germline V gives CDR1 MGHRA, CDR2 YSYEKL. The CDR3 has 16 amino acids. The CDR3 protein is CASSQGGQGATGELFF. Written as DNA, the CDR3 is TGCGCCAGCAGCCAAGGGGGACAGGGGGCCACCGGGGAGCTGTTTTTT.

The rearrangement uses TRBV11-2 and TRBJ2-1; perhaps TRBD2 as D (7 bases). CDR1 and CDR2 from the germline V gene are SGHAT and FQNNGV. There are 17 residues in the CDR3. Trimming removed 5 bases from V and 3 bases from J, with 20 bases in between. The CDR3 sequence is CASSPRGRGVNYNEQFF. In nucleotides, the CDR3 is TGTGCCAGCAGCCCTCGTGGGAGGGGGGTTAACTACAATGAGCAGTTCTTC. The full variable domain, in which reference TRBV11-2 and TRBJ2-1 provide the parts outside the CDR3, is EAGVAQSPRYKIIEKRQSVAFWCNPISGHATLYWYQQILGQGPKLLIQFQNNGVVDDSQLPKDRFSAERLKGVDSTLKIQPAKLEDSAVYLCASSPRGRGVNYNEQFFGPGTRLTVL.

This chain uses TRBV15 with TRBJ1-2; 9 nucleotides align to TRBD1. The CDR3 is made up of 16 amino acids. The V segment lost 3 bases and the J segment 6 bases; nucleotides outside the gene matches: 11. CDR1 and CDR2 from the germline V gene are LNHNV and YYDKDF (reference sequence). The CDR3, as DNA: TGTGCCACCAGCAGCCCCGGGACAGGGTGGTCGGATGGCTACACCTTC. Protein sequence: CATSSPGTGWSDGYTF.

V gene TRBV28 combines with J gene TRBJ1-2, with D perhaps matching TRBD1 (5 bases). There are 17 residues in the CDR3. Per germline, CDR1 MDHEN and CDR2 SYDVKM. Trimming removed 6 bases from V and 2 bases from J, with 22 bases in between. The CDR3 DNA sequence: TGTGCCAGCAGGCCCGCCCTGGACATAGGATTAAACTATGGCTACACCTTC. It translates to CASRPALDIGLNYGYTF.

This chain joins TRBV10-3 and TRBJ1-1; D is unclear. The V gene lost 3 bases and the J gene lost 4 bases, with 9 bases spanning the gap. Germline loops: CDR1 ENHRY, CDR2 SYGVKD. CDR3 length equals 13 residues. The CDR3 protein is CAISDRSGTEAFF. In DNA, the CDR3 is TGTGCCATCAGTGACCGGTCGGGCACTGAAGCTTTCTTT.

V is TRBV5-1 and J is TRBJ2-3; 11 nucleotides match TRBD2. This CDR3 is 15 amino acids long. The V gene end was trimmed by 5 bases and the J gene end by 3 bases; junction bases not matched to a gene: 5. Per germline, CDR1 SGHRS and CDR2 YFSETQ. The CDR3 spells CASSFSGRDTDTQYF. The CDR3 region has the DNA TGCGCCAGCAGTTTTAGCGGGAGGGATACAGATACGCAGTATTTT. Full variable domain (outside the CDR3, taken from reference TRBV5-1 and TRBJ2-3): KAGVTQTPRYLIKTRGQQVTLSCSPISGHRSVSWYQQTPGQGLQFLFEYFSETQRNKGNFPGRFSGRQFSNSRSEMNVSTLELGDSALYLCASSFSGRDTDTQYFGPGTRLTVL.

This clone was observed a handful of times. The chain couples TRBV7-9 to TRBJ2-1, with a tentative D call TRBD1 (5 bases). From germline, CDR1 is SEHNR and CDR2 FQNEAQ (reference sequence). This CDR3 spans 15 amino acids. Trimming removed 5 bases at V and 10 bases at J, with 21 bases between. CDR3 coding DNA: TGTGCCAGCAGCCCCTTTGGGGCGGCTCTTACCGAGCAGTTCTTC. It codes for CASSPFGAALTEQFF. Based on the CDR3 plus reference TRBV7-9 and TRBJ2-1, the full variable domain is DTGVSQNPRHKITKRGQNVTFRCDPISEHNRLYWYRQTLGQGPEFLTYFQNEAQLEKSRLLSDRFSAERPKGSFSTLEIQRTEQGDSAMYLCASSPFGAALTEQFFGPGTRLTVL.

This rearrangement joins TRBV2 to TRBJ1-5, with 7 bases matching TRBD1. CDR3 size: 15 residues. V lost 6 bases and J lost 1; bases outside the gene matches: 6. Germline CDR1 and CDR2: SNHLY and FYNNEI. CDR3 DNA: TGTGCCAGCAGCCTGACAGGGTCGAGCAATCAGCCCCAGCATTTT. As protein: CASSLTGSSNQPQHF.

This sequence joins TRBV3-1 (or the pseudogene TRBV3-2) and TRBJ2-5; 10 bases map to TRBD1. Trimming cost V 0 bases and J 4 bases; bases outside gene matches: 14. From germline, CDR1 is LGHDT and CDR2 YNNKEL (reference sequence). The CDR3 covers 19 residues. The CDR3 coding sequence is TGTGCCAGCAGCCAAGATTCGTTTTTTGGACAGGGGGTTAGAGAGACCCAGTACTTC. Protein: CASSQDSFFGQGVRETQYF.

The chain has TRBV5-1 and TRBJ1-6; TRBD1 is a possible D gene (5 bases). Germline V gene sequence: CDR1 SGHRS, CDR2 YFSETQ. There are 14 residues in the CDR3. The ends were cut back, 2 bases at V and 10 bases at J, with 13 bases in the middle. This chain's CDR3 is CASSFGAVGSPLHF. CDR3 bases: TGCGCCAGCAGCTTTGGGGCGGTCGGGTCACCCCTCCACTTT.

The CDR3 DNA reads TGTGCCAGCAGCCGACTAGCGGGGGGGCTCGAGCAGTTCTTC. It translates to CASSRLAGGLEQFF. V and J are TRBV3-1 (or the pseudogene TRBV3-2) and TRBJ2-1, with 14 bases matching TRBD2. CDR3 length equals 14 residues. The V segment lost 4 bases and the J segment 10 bases; nucleotides outside the gene matches: 3. The germline gives CDR1 LGHDT, CDR2 YNNKEL (reference sequence).

This chain connects TRBV28 to TRBJ2-7; 8 bases align to TRBD1. Germline V CDR1 and CDR2: MDHEN, SYDVKM. CDR3 length: 14 residues. V was clipped by 4 bases and J by 9 bases; unmatched bases: 11. CDR3 in amino acids: CASSSGQVGVRQYF. In DNA form, the CDR3 reads TGTGCCAGCAGTTCGGGACAGGTGGGGGTTCGGCAGTACTTC.

The V and J genes are TRBV11-2 and TRBJ1-1; D perhaps matches TRBD1 (5 bases). V gave up 0 bases and J gave up 4 bases, with 12 bases separating them. The CDR3 runs to 15 residues. CDR1 and CDR2 (germline): SGHAT, FQNNGV. The CDR3 loop is CASSLDLRVGTEAFF. The CDR3 coding sequence is TGTGCCAGCAGCTTAGATCTCAGGGTGGGCACTGAAGCTTTCTTT.

The chain is built from TRBV5-6 and TRBJ1-1; 7 bases match TRBD1. Trimming cost V 0 bases and J 0 bases; bases outside gene matches: 2. Germline lookup yields CDR1 SGHDT and CDR2 YYEEEE. The CDR3 runs to 15 residues. The CDR3 region has the DNA TGTGCCAGCAGCTTGGGGACAGGACTGAACACTGAAGCTTTCTTT. It encodes CASSLGTGLNTEAFF.

The chain uses TRBV29-1 and TRBJ2-7; a weak D match, TRBD1 (5 bases). CDR3 length: 14 residues. The V gene lost 0 bases and the J gene lost 3 bases, with 12 bases spanning the gap. Germline CDR1 reads SQVTM; CDR2 reads ANQGSEA. The chain's CDR3 is CSVEDPGHYYEQYF. CDR3 DNA: TGCAGCGTTGAAGATCCCGGACACTACTACGAGCAGTACTTC.

The chain joins TRBV4-1 to TRBJ2-3; 10 positions match TRBD1. CDR1 and CDR2 from the germline V gene are MGHRA and YSYEKL. The CDR3 spans 16 residues. Trimming removed 1 base from V and 4 bases from J; junction bases left unmatched: 5. The CDR3 here is CASSQARDRGADTQYF. For the CDR3, the DNA is TGCGCCAGCAGCCAAGCCCGGGACAGGGGTGCAGATACGCAGTATTTT.

CDR3 bases: TGTGCCAGCAGCTCTATAACAGTACCAACGCAGTATTTT. Residues: CASSSITVPTQYF. The rearrangement joins TRBV11-2 to TRBJ2-3; D call uncertain. The CDR3 is made up of 13 amino acids. Deletions cut 4 bases from V and 9 bases from J, with 14 bases between. Germline V gene lookup returns CDR1 SGHAT and CDR2 FQNNGV.

This chain connects TRBV18 to TRBJ2-1; the D is unclear. Per the germline V gene, CDR1 is KGHSH and CDR2 is LQKENI. CDR3 size: 17 residues. V lost 2 bases and J 3 bases, leaving 17 bases between the germline ends. In DNA form, the CDR3 reads TGTGCCAGCTCACCAGAATTGACGGGTGGTTACTACAATGAGCAGTTCTTC. This codes for CASSPELTGGYYNEQFF.

This chain connects TRBV5-1 to TRBJ2-7; the D gene is possibly TRBD1 (6 bases). The V end lost 3 bases, the J end lost 1 base, and 14 bases lay between the germline ends. The CDR3 contains 15 residues. The germline V gene has CDR1 SGHRS and CDR2 YFSETQ. The CDR3 sequence: CASSWSPDSSYEQYF. The CDR3 DNA reads TGCGCCAGCAGCTGGTCCCCGGACAGTTCCTACGAGCAGTACTTC.